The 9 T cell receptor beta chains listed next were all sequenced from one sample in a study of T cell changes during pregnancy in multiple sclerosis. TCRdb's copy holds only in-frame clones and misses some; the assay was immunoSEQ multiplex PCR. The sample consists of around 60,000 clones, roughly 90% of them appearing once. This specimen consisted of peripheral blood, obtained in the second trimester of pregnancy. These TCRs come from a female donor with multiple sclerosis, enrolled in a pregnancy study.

The CDR3 here is CSVDRVNTEAFF. CDR3 coding DNA: TGCAGCGTTGATCGAGTGAACACTGAAGCTTTCTTT. The chain employs TRBV29-1 and TRBJ1-1; no firm D call. CDR1 and CDR2 from the germline V gene are SQVTM and ANQGSEA. CDR3 size: 12 residues. The V gene lost 3 bases and the J gene lost 0 bases, with 5 bases spanning the gap.

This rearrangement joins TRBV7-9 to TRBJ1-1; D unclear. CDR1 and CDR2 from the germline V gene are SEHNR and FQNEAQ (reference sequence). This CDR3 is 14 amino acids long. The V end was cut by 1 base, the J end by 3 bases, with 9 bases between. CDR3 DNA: TGTGCCAGCAGCTTAGGAGGGTTGGACACTGAAGCTTTCTTT. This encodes CASSLGGLDTEAFF.

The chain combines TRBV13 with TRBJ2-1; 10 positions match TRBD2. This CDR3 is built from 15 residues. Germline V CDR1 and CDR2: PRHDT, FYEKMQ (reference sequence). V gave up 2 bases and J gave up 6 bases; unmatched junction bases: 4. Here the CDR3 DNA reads TGTGCCAGCAGCTTAAGTCGGACTAGCGGCAATGAGCAGTTCTTC. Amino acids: CASSLSRTSGNEQFF.

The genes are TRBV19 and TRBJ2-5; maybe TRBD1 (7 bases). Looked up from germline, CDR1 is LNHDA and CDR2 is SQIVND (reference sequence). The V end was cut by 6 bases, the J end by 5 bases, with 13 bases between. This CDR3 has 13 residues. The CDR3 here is CASRFAGGETQYF. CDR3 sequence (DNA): TGTGCCAGTAGATTCGCAGGGGGGGAGACCCAGTACTTC.

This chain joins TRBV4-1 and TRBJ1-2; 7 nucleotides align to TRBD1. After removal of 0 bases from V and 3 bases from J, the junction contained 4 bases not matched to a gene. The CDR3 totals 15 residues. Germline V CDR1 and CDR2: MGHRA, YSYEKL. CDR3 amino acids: CASSQEPGGDYGYTF. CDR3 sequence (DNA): TGCGCCAGCAGCCAAGAACCAGGGGGTGACTATGGCTACACCTTC.

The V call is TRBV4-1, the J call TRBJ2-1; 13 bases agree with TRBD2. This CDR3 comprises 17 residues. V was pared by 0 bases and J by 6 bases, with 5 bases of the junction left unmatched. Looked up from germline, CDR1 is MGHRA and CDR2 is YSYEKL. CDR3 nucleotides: TGCGCCAGCAGCCAAGAAGGGACTAGCGGGATATTCAATGAGCAGTTCTTC. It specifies CASSQEGTSGIFNEQFF.

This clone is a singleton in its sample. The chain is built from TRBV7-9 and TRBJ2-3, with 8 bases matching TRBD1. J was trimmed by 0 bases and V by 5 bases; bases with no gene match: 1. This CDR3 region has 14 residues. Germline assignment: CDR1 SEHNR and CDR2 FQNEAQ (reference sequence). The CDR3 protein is CASSQGASTDTQYF. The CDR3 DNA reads TGTGCCAGCAGCCAGGGGGCAAGCACAGATACGCAGTATTTT.

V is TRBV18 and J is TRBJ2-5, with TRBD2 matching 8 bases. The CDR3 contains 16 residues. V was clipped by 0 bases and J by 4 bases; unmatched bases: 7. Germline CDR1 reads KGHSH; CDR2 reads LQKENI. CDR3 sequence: CASSPPVREGRETQYF. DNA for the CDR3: TGTGCCAGCTCACCACCGGTACGGGAGGGCCGAGAGACCCAGTACTTC. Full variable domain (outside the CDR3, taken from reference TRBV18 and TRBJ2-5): NAGVMQNPRHLVRRRGQEARLRCSPMKGHSHVYWYRQLPEEGLKFMVYLQKENIIDESGMPKERFSAEFPKEGPSILRIQQVVRGDSAAYFCASSPPVREGRETQYFGPGTRLLVL.

CDR3 DNA: TGCGCCAGCAGCCCCGGGACAGGGGGCAATGAGCAGTTCTTC. This codes for CASSPGTGGNEQFF. The chain has TRBV5-1 and TRBJ2-1; 11 positions match TRBD1. CDR1 is SGHRS, CDR2 YFSETQ, per germline. There are 14 residues in the CDR3. Trimming took 4 bases from V and 6 from J; bases not matched to a gene: 3.